This T cell receptor beta chain was identified during a study of cytomegalovirus exposure and HLA in healthy donors. Losses at the gene ends were 4 bases for V and 4 bases for J; bases not matched to a gene: 16. This CDR3 is 17 amino acids long. Germline lookup yields CDR1 MGHRA and CDR2 YSYEKL. The PCR was carried out with 60 Vbeta primers and 13 Jbeta primers. The repertoire was sequenced with immunoSEQ multiplex PCR; TCRdb's copy has only in-frame clones and lacks some. This sample has about 120,000 clones, with under 90% found just once. Sequencing used PBMCs. The receptor was derived from a woman in her thirties or forties in good health and CMV-seronegative. The rearrangement joins TRBV4-1 to TRBJ2-7; 7 bases map to TRBD2. In nucleotides, the CDR3 is TGCGCCAGCAGCCCCAGCGGGATGGAGGGGTTTAAGTACGAGCAGTACTTC. Translating gives CASSPSGMEGFKYEQYF.